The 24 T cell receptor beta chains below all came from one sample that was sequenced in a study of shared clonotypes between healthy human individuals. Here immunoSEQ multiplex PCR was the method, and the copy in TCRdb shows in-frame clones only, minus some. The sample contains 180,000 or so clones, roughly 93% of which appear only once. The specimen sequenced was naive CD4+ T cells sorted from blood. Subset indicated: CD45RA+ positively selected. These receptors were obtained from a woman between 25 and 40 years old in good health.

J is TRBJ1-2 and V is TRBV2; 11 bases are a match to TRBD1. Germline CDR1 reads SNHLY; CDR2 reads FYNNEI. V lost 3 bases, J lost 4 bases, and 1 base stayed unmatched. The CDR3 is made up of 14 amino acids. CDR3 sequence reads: CASSEGTGGYGYTF. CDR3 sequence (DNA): TGTGCCAGCAGTGAGGGGACAGGGGGCTATGGCTACACCTTC.

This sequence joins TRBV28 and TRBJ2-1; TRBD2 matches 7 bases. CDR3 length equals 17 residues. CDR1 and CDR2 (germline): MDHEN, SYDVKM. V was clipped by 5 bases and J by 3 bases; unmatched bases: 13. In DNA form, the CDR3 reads TGTGCCAGCAGTCTCCTACTGGGGGGGGAGAACTACAATGAGCAGTTCTTC. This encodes CASSLLLGGENYNEQFF.

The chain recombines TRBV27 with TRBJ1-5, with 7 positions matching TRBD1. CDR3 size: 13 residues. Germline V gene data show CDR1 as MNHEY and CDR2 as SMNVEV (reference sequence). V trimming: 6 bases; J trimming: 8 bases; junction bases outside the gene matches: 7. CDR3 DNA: TGTGCCAGCAGCCCGAGGGACAGAGAGCCCCAGCATTTT. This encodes CASSPRDREPQHF.

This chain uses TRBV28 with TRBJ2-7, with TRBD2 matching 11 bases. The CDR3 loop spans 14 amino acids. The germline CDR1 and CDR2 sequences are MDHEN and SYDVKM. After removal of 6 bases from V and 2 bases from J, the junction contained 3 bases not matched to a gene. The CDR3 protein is CASRGLAETYEQYF. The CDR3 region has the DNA TGTGCCAGCAGGGGACTAGCGGAGACCTACGAGCAGTACTTC. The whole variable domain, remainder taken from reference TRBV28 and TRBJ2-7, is DVKVTQSSRYLVKRTGEKVFLECVQDMDHENMFWYRQDPGLGLRLIYFSYDVKMKEKGDIPEGYSVSREKKERFSLILESASTNQTSMYLCASRGLAETYEQYFGPGTRLTVT.

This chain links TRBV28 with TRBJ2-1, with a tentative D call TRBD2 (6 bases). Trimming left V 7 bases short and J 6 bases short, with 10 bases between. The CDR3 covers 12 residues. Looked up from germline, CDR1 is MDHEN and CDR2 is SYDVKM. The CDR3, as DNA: TGTGCCAGCAAAGAGGAGGGCAATGAGCAGTTCTTC. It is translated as CASKEEGNEQFF.

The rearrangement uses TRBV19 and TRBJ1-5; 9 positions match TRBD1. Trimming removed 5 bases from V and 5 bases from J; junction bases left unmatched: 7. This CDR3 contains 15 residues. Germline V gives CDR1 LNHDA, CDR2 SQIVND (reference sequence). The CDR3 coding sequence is TGTGCCAGTAGTCGCCTCAGACAGGGGGATCAGCCCCAGCATTTT. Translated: CASSRLRQGDQPQHF. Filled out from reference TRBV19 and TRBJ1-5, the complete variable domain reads DGGITQSPKYLFRKEGQNVTLSCEQNLNHDAMYWYRQDPGQGLRLIYYSQIVNDFQKGDIAEGYSVSREKKESFPLTVTSAQKNPTAFYLCASSRLRQGDQPQHFGDGTRLSIL.

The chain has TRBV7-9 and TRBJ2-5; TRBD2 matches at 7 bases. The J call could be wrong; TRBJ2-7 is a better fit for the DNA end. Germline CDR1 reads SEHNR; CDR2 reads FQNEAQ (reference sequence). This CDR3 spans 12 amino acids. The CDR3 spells CASRGGSDEQYF. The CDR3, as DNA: TGTGCCAGCAGGGGAGGGTCCGACGAGCAGTACTTC.

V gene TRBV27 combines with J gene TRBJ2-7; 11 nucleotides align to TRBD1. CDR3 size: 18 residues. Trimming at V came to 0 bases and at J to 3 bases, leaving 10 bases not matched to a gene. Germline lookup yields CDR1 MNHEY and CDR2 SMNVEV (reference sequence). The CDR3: CASSLSVTGTGGGYEQYF. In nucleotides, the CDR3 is TGTGCCAGCAGTTTATCTGTAACGGGGACAGGGGGGGGCTACGAGCAGTACTTC.

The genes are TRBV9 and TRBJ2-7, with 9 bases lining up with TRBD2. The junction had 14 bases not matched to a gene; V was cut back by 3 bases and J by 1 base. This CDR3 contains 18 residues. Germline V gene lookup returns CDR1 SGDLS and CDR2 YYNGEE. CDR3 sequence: CASSASGNTMWRSYEQYF. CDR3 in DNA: TGTGCCAGCAGCGCTAGCGGGAATACAATGTGGCGTTCCTACGAGCAGTACTTC.

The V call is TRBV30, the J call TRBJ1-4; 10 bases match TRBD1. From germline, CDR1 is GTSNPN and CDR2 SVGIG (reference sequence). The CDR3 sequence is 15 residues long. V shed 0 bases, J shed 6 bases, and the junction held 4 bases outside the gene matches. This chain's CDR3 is CAWSVPGTGDEKLFF. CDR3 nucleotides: TGTGCCTGGAGTGTCCCCGGGACAGGGGATGAAAAACTGTTTTTT.

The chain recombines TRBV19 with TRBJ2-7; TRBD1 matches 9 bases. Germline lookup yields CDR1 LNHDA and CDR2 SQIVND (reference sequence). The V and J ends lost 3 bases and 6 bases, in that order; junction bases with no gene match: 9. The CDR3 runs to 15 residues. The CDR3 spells CASSISGTGRGEQYF. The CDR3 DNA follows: TGTGCCAGTAGTATCTCCGGGACAGGGAGAGGCGAGCAGTACTTC.

This CDR3 reads CASSTIIPSRAGGVTSTDTQYF. CDR3 coding DNA: TGTGCCAGCAGTACCATTATTCCCTCTCGAGCGGGAGGAGTGACTAGCACAGATACGCAGTATTTT. V usage is TRBV28 and J usage is TRBJ2-3, with 9 bases lining up with TRBD2. The CDR3 is 22 amino acids. V was clipped by 5 bases and J by 0 bases; unmatched bases: 24. Germline V gene lookup returns CDR1 MDHEN and CDR2 SYDVKM.

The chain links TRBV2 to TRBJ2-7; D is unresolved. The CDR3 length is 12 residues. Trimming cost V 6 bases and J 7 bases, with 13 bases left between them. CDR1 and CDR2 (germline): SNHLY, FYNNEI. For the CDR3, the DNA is TGTGCCAGCAGCTGGTCTGGGGATGAGCAGTACTTC. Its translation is CASSWSGDEQYF.

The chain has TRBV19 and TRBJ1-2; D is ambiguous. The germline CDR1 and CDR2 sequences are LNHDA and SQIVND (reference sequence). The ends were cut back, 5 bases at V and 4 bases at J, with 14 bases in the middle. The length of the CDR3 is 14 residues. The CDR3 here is CASSDPDGFYGYTF. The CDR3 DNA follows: TGTGCCAGTAGTGACCCGGACGGATTCTATGGCTACACCTTC.

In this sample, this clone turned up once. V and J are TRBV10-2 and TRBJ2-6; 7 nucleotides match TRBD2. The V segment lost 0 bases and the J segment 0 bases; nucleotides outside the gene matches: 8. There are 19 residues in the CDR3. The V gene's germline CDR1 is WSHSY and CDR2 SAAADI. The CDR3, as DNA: TGCGCCAGCAGTGAGTCGGGACTAACCGTAAGCTCTGGGGCCAACGTCCTGACTTTC. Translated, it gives CASSESGLTVSSGANVLTF.

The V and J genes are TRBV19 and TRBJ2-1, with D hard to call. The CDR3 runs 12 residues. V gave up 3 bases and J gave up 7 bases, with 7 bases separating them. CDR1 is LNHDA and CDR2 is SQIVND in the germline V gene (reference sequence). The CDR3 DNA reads TGTGCCAGTAGTATCGCAGAAAATGAGCAGTTCTTC. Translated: CASSIAENEQFF. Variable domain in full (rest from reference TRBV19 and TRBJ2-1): DGGITQSPKYLFRKEGQNVTLSCEQNLNHDAMYWYRQDPGQGLRLIYYSQIVNDFQKGDIAEGYSVSREKKESFPLTVTSAQKNPTAFYLCASSIAENEQFFGPGTRLTVL.

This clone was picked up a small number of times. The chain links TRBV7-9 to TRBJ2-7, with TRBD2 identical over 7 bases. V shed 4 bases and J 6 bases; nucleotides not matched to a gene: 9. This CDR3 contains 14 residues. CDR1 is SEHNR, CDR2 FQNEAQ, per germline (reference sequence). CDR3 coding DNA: TGTGCCAGCAGCTCCTACCGGACTAGTTCCGAGCAGTACTTC. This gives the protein CASSSYRTSSEQYF.

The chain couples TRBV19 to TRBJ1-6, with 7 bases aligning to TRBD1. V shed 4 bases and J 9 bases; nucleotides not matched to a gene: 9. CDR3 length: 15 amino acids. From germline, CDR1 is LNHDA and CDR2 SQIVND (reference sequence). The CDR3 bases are TGTGCCAGTAGTACGACAGGGTCGGCTGGTTCACCCCTCCACTTT. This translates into CASSTTGSAGSPLHF.

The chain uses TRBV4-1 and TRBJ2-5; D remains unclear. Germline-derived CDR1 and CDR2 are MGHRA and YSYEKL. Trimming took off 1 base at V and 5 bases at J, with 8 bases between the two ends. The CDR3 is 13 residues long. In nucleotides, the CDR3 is TGCGCCAGCAGCCAAGGAATGTTTGAGACCCAGTACTTC. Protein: CASSQGMFETQYF.

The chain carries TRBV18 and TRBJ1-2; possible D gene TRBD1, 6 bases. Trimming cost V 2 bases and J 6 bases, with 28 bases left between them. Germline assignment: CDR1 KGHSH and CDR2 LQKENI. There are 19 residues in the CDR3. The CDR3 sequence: CASSPSATGSVGQSNGYTF. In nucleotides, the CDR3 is TGTGCCAGCTCACCAAGTGCTACAGGGAGCGTCGGGCAATCAAATGGCTACACCTTC.

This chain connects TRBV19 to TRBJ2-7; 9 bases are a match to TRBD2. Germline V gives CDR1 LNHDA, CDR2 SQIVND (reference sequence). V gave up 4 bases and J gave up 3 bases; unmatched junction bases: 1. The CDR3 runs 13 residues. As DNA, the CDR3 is TGTGCCAGTAGTACGACTAGCGGCTACGAGCAGTACTTC. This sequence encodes CASSTTSGYEQYF. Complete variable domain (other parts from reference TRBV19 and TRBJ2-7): DGGITQSPKYLFRKEGQNVTLSCEQNLNHDAMYWYRQDPGQGLRLIYYSQIVNDFQKGDIAEGYSVSREKKESFPLTVTSAQKNPTAFYLCASSTTSGYEQYFGPGTRLTVT.

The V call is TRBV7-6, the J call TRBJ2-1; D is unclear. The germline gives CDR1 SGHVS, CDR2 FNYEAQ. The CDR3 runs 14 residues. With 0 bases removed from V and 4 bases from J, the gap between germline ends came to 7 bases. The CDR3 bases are TGTGCCAGCAGCTTAGCTACGGAGTACAATGAGCAGTTCTTC. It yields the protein CASSLATEYNEQFF.

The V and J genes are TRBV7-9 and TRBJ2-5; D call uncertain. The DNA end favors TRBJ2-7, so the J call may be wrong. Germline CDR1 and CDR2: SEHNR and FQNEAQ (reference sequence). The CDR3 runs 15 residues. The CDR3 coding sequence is TGTGCCAGCAGCCGAACTCGAGGCAGGTACAACGAGCAGTACTTC. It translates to CASSRTRGRYNEQYF.

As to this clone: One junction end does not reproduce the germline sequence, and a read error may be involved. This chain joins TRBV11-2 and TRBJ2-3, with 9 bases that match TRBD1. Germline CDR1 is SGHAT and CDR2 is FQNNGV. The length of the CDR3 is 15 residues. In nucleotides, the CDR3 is TGTGCCAGCAGATTAGGACAGGGGAGCACAGATACGCAGTATTTT. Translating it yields CASRLGQGSTDTQYF.